This note documents a single T cell receptor beta chain sequence. Some clones are missing from TCRdb's copy, which holds only in-frame ones; the method was immunoSEQ multiplex PCR. Among 47,000 or so clones listed, around 89% were seen once. From germline, CDR1 is SQVTM and CDR2 ANQGSEA. This CDR3 has 13 amino acids. Trimming took 0 bases from V and 4 from J, leaving 10 bases between them. The data belong to a study of T cell changes during pregnancy in multiple sclerosis. This sample comprised peripheral blood, obtained after pregnancy. The receptor's source is a female donor in good health, enrolled as a control in a pregnancy study. The V call is TRBV29-1, the J call TRBJ2-7, with D maybe TRBD2 (6 bases). The CDR3 here is CSVEDRGSYEQYF. For the CDR3, the DNA is TGCAGCGTTGAAGACCGGGGGTCTTACGAGCAGTACTTC.